This section outlines one T cell receptor beta chain sequence together with its context. The antigen is not known. This may be a read error: a much more frequent sequence differs by one nucleotide. Using a J-beta primer mix together with a sample-barcoded 5' primer, a second PCR was run for roughly 6 to 12 cycles. TCRdb recomputed calls from the 5' RACE reads with MiXCR, one row per CDR3 protein. The sample lists 700,000 or so distinct CDR3 sequences, over 40% occurring once. This sample was included in a study of blood T cells in healthy people across ages. Whole-study results and caveats: Higher diversity and more naive CD4+ cells were features of long-lived donors, compared to aged donors. Donor CMV status, an unknown factor, possibly confounded changes in expanded clonotypes.

Germline lookup yields CDR1 SEHNR and CDR2 FQNEAQ (reference sequence). The ends were cut back, 5 bases at V and 6 bases at J, with 17 bases in the middle. The CDR3 loop spans 14 amino acids. Sequencing was carried out using blood. The origin of this receptor is a man at least 80 years old in good health. J is TRBJ2-7 and V is TRBV7-9; perhaps TRBD2 as D (6 bases). The CDR3 bases are TGTGCCAGCAGCCCAGATAACGCTAGCGTCGAGCAGTACTTC. Its protein is CASSPDNASVEQYF.